These 20 T cell receptor beta chains came from one sample sequenced in a study of cytomegalovirus exposure and HLA in healthy donors. Use of 60 Vbeta and 13 Jbeta primers characterized the PCR. Sequencing was performed with immunoSEQ multiplex PCR; in TCRdb, only in-frame clones are kept and a portion is missing. The sample has around 120,000 clones, more than 60% seen once. What was sequenced was PBMCs. Source of these receptors: a man aged 40-50 years in good health and CMV-seropositive.

This clone was detected once. The chain employs TRBV6-1 and TRBJ2-7, with D tentatively TRBD1 (5 bases). The CDR3 runs to 13 residues. V was pared by 6 bases and J by 2 bases, with 11 bases between. CDR1 and CDR2 (germline): MNHNS, SASEGT. The CDR3: CASRPTTAYEQYF. CDR3 nucleotides: TGTGCCAGCAGACCTACGACAGCCTACGAGCAGTACTTC.

This chain joins TRBV7-3 and TRBJ2-1, with 14 bases lining up with TRBD2. The CDR3 is 16 amino acids. Germline V lookup: CDR1 SGHTA, CDR2 FQGTGA. After removal of 5 bases from V and 2 bases from J, the junction contained 2 bases not matched to a gene. The CDR3: CASSLTSGGAYNEQFF. The CDR3 bases are TGTGCCAGCAGCCTGACTAGCGGGGGGGCCTACAATGAGCAGTTCTTC.

This clone was seen a few times. The chain employs TRBV7-9 and TRBJ2-5; 8 bases line up with TRBD2. The germline gives CDR1 SEHNR, CDR2 FQNEAQ (reference sequence). Trimming at V came to 2 bases and at J to 5 bases, leaving 7 bases not matched to a gene. The CDR3 covers 15 residues. The CDR3 region is CASSLSGGAQETQYF. The CDR3 nucleotides read TGTGCCAGCAGCTTATCGGGGGGGGCCCAGGAGACCCAGTACTTC. The whole variable domain, remainder taken from reference TRBV7-9 and TRBJ2-5, is DTGVSQNPRHKITKRGQNVTFRCDPISEHNRLYWYRQTLGQGPEFLTYFQNEAQLEKSRLLSDRFSAERPKGSFSTLEIQRTEQGDSAMYLCASSLSGGAQETQYFGPGTRLLVL.

The chain combines TRBV6-5 with TRBJ1-2; no clear D. The CDR3 length is 15 residues. From germline, CDR1 is MNHEY and CDR2 SVGAGI. With 0 bases removed from V and 0 bases from J, the gap between germline ends came to 8 bases. For the CDR3, the DNA is TGTGCCAGCAGTTACTCAACGGGGTCTAACTATGGCTACACCTTC. The encoded protein is CASSYSTGSNYGYTF.

The chain combines TRBV7-3 with TRBJ2-1, with 12 bases aligning to TRBD2. The V and J ends lost 0 bases and 5 bases, in that order; junction bases with no gene match: 8. In germline, CDR1 is SGHTA, CDR2 FQGTGA. The CDR3 is 18 residues long. The CDR3 loop reads CASSLTAPLAGGNNEQFF. Here the CDR3 DNA reads TGTGCCAGCAGCTTAACGGCTCCACTAGCGGGGGGTAACAATGAGCAGTTCTTC.

The chain combines TRBV5-1 with TRBJ2-1; 12 positions match TRBD2. There are 16 residues in the CDR3. V dropped 0 bases and J dropped 9; count of bases not matched to a gene: 7. Germline loops: CDR1 SGHRS, CDR2 YFSETQ. In DNA form, the CDR3 reads TGCGCCAGCAGCTTGGCGCTAGCGGGAGGGCGGATTGAGCAGTTCTTC. This encodes CASSLALAGGRIEQFF.

This clone was detected once. The sample contains more than one DNA sequence encoding this CDR3. The rearrangement uses TRBV15 and TRBJ2-7, with 7 bases matching TRBD1. V lost 4 bases, J lost 5 bases, and 11 bases stayed unmatched. The germline V gene encodes CDR1 LNHNV and CDR2 YYDKDF (reference sequence). The CDR3 extends over 15 amino acids. CDR3 amino acids: CATSKDRRAANEQYF. The CDR3 DNA is TGTGCCACCAGCAAGGACAGGCGAGCGGCTAACGAGCAGTACTTC.

The genes are TRBV7-9 and TRBJ1-4, with D maybe TRBD1 (5 bases). The V gene's germline CDR1 is SEHNR and CDR2 FQNEAQ (reference sequence). Deletions cut 6 bases from V and 8 bases from J, with 16 bases between. CDR3 length equals 14 residues. CDR3 in DNA: TGTGCCAGCAGTTCTCAGGGAGGACTAGAAAAACTGTTTTTT. It codes for CASSSQGGLEKLFF. Full variable domain (rest looked up from reference TRBV7-9 and TRBJ1-4): DTGVSQNPRHKITKRGQNVTFRCDPISEHNRLYWYRQTLGQGPEFLTYFQNEAQLEKSRLLSDRFSAERPKGSFSTLEIQRTEQGDSAMYLCASSSQGGLEKLFFGSGTQLSVL.

This clone was seen ten or more times. The gene calls are TRBV7-3 and TRBJ2-2, with D hard to call. Germline CDR1 is SGHTA and CDR2 is FQGTGA. The ends were cut back, 5 bases at V and 7 bases at J, with 11 bases in the middle. This CDR3 has 13 amino acids. The CDR3 nucleotides read TGTGCCAGCAGCCCACCCTTCGGCGGGGAGCTGTTTTTT. Amino acid sequence: CASSPPFGGELFF.

The sample holds a few counts of this clone. CDR3 nucleotides: TGTGCCAGCAGTGAAATAGCGGGGGGGCAAGAGACCCAGTACTTC. Protein: CASSEIAGGQETQYF. This chain connects TRBV6-4 to TRBJ2-5; TRBD2 aligns across 11 bases. Germline V lookup: CDR1 MRHNA, CDR2 SNTAGT. The CDR3 loop spans 15 amino acids. The V segment lost 3 bases and the J segment 2 bases; nucleotides outside the gene matches: 2.

The chain employs TRBV10-3 and TRBJ2-3; 8 bases map to TRBD1. Germline CDR1 and CDR2: ENHRY and SYGVKD. The CDR3 sequence is 14 residues long. With 6 bases clipped from V and 3 bases from J, the junction kept 5 bases outside the gene matches. As DNA, the CDR3 is TGTGCCATCAGGCCGGACAGGGTTACAGATACGCAGTATTTT. It encodes CAIRPDRVTDTQYF.

The CDR3 nucleotides are TGTGCCAGCAGTGAAGGCGGGGTAAGGCAAGAGACCCAGTACTTC. It specifies CASSEGGVRQETQYF. The chain links TRBV6-1 to TRBJ2-5; D perhaps matches TRBD2 (6 bases). The CDR3 totals 15 residues. V was cut by 1 base and J by 2 bases, with 11 bases left in between. CDR1 is MNHNS and CDR2 is SASEGT in the germline V gene.

The rearrangement links TRBV7-9 to TRBJ2-5, with 12 bases identical to TRBD2. Germline CDR1 and CDR2: SEHNR and FQNEAQ (reference sequence). This CDR3 region has 15 residues. V lost 5 bases to trimming and J lost 1 base; unmatched junction nucleotides: 2. The CDR3 loop is CASSQLAGGQETQYF. The CDR3 DNA follows: TGTGCCAGCAGCCAACTAGCGGGGGGCCAAGAGACCCAGTACTTC.

The sample holds a few counts of this clone. V is TRBV5-1 and J is TRBJ2-1; unclear D gene. This CDR3 comprises 13 residues. The germline V gene has CDR1 SGHRS and CDR2 YFSETQ. V gave up 3 bases and J gave up 6 bases, with 10 bases separating them. The CDR3 reads CASSSRPFNEQFF. The CDR3 DNA is TGCGCCAGCAGCTCCAGGCCGTTCAATGAGCAGTTCTTC.

This clone was detected once. The chain has TRBV21-1 and TRBJ2-1; the DNA was not used to check the table's D call, TRBD2. TRBV21-1 is annotated as a pseudogene. CDR3 size: 17 residues. CDR3 coding DNA: TGTGCCAGCAGCAAAAGCAAGCGGGATTCGTTGGAAAATGAGCAGTTCTTC. Translating gives CASSKSKRDSLENEQFF.

V usage is TRBV6-5 and J usage is TRBJ2-3; 10 bases are a match to TRBD2. Losses at the gene ends were 4 bases for V and 12 bases for J; bases not matched to a gene: 4. This CDR3 contains 12 residues. The germline V gene has CDR1 MNHEY and CDR2 SVGAGI. The CDR3 DNA reads TGTGCCAGCAGTTGGAGCGGGGGGGCCCAGTATTTT. Translating it yields CASSWSGGAQYF.

The chain couples TRBV5-8 to TRBJ1-2; 7 bases match TRBD1. The V gene end was trimmed by 0 bases and the J gene end by 4 bases; junction bases not matched to a gene: 9. There are 16 residues in the CDR3. The V gene's germline CDR1 is SGHTS and CDR2 YDEGEE. The CDR3 reads CASSLAGAGGLYGYTF. The CDR3 DNA follows: TGTGCCAGCAGCTTGGCCGGAGCAGGGGGGCTCTATGGCTACACCTTC.

The chain couples TRBV2 to TRBJ2-5; tentative D call: TRBD1 (6 bases). This CDR3 is built from 13 residues. Between the trimmed V and J ends, which lost 10 bases and 2 bases, there was a span of 14 bases. Germline V gene sequence: CDR1 SNHLY, CDR2 FYNNEI. CDR3 DNA: TGTGCCAACGCCGGGACACATCAAGAGACCCAGTACTTC. The encoded protein is CANAGTHQETQYF.

This clone was detected only a few times. The J gene is TRBJ2-2, the V gene TRBV2; maybe TRBD2 (5 bases). The CDR3 runs to 12 residues. Trimming shortened V by 7 bases and J by 6 bases, and 9 bases separated the two germline ends. CDR1 is SNHLY and CDR2 is FYNNEI in the germline V gene. Here the CDR3 DNA reads TGTGCCAGCAAGAGGGTTCCCGGGGAGCTGTTTTTT. Residues: CASKRVPGELFF.

The chain has TRBV6-4 and TRBJ2-3, with 9 nucleotides matching TRBD2. Per germline, CDR1 MRHNA and CDR2 SNTAGT. Germline trimming cut 2 bases from V and 6 bases from J; bases unmatched to any gene: 0. The CDR3 runs 13 residues. The CDR3 protein is CASSDGLADTQYF. The CDR3 DNA sequence: TGTGCCAGCAGTGACGGACTAGCGGATACGCAGTATTTT.